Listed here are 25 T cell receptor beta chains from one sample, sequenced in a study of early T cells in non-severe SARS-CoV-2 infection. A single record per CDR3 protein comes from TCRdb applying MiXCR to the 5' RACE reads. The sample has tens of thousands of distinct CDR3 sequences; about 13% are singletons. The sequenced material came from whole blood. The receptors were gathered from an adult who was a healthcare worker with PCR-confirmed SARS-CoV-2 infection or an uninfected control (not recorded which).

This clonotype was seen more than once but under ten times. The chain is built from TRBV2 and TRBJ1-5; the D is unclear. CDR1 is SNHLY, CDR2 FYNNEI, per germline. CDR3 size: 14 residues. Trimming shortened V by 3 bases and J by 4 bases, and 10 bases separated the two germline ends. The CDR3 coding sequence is TGTGCCAGCAGTGACTCCGTGGGAAATCAGCCCCAGCATTTT. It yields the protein CASSDSVGNQPQHF. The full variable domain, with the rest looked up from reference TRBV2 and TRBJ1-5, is EPEVTQTPSHQVTQMGQEVILRCVPISNHLYFYWYRQILGQKVEFLVSFYNNEISEKSEIFDDQFSVERPDGSNFTLKIRSTKLEDSAMYFCASSDSVGNQPQHFGDGTRLSIL.

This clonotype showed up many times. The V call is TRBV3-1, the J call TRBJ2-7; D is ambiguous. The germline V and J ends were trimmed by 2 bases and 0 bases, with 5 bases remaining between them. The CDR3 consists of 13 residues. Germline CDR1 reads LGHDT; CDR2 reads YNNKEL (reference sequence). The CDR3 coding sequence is TGTGCCAGCAGCCAATTTCGCTCCTACGAGCAGTACTTC. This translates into CASSQFRSYEQYF.

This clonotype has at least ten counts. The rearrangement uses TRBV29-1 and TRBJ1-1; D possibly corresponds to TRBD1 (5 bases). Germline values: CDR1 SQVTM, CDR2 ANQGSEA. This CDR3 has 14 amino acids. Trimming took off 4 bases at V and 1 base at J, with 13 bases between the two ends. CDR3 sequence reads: CSVGGVLKNTEAFF. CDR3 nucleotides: TGCAGCGTTGGGGGGGTTCTCAAGAACACTGAAGCTTTCTTT.

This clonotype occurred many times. CDR3 sequence reads: CASSFRGRPQETQYF. CDR3 nucleotides: TGTGCCAGCAGCTTCCGCGGGAGGCCTCAAGAGACCCAGTACTTC. The V call is TRBV5-6, the J call TRBJ2-5; 8 bases line up with TRBD2. After removal of 2 bases from V and 2 bases from J, the junction contained 5 bases not matched to a gene. This CDR3 has 15 amino acids. Germline V gives CDR1 SGHDT, CDR2 YYEEEE.

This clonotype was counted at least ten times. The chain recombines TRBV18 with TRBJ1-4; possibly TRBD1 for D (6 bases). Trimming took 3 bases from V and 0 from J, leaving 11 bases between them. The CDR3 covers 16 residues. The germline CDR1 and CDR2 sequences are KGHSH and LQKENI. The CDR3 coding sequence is TGTGCCAGCTCACCGACCGGGACATCAACTAATGAAAAACTGTTTTTT. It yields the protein CASSPTGTSTNEKLFF.

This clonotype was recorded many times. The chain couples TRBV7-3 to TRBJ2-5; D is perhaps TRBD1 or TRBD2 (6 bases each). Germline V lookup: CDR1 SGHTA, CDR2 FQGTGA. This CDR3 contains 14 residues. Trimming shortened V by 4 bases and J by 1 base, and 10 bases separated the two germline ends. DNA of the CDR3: TGTGCCAGCAGCTCACAGGGAGGCCAAGAGACCCAGTACTTC. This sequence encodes CASSSQGGQETQYF. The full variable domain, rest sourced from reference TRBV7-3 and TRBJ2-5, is GAGVSQTPSNKVTEKGKYVELRCDPISGHTALYWYRQSLGQGPEFLIYFQGTGAADDSGLPNDRFFAVRPEGSVSTLKIQRTERGDSAVYLCASSSQGGQETQYFGPGTRLLVL.

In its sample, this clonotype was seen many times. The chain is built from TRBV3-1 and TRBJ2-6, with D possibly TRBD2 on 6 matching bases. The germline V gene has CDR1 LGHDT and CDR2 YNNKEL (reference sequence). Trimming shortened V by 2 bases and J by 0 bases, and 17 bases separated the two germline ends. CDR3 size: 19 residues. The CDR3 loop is CASSQPLGGQTSGANVLTF. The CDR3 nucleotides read TGTGCCAGCAGCCAACCCCTCGGAGGGCAGACCTCTGGGGCCAACGTCCTGACTTTC.

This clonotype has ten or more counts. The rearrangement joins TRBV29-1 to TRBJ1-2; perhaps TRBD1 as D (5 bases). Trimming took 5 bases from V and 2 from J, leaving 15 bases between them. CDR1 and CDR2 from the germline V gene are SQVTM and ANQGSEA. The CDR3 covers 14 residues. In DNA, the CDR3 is TGCAGCGTTCCAAACAAGCAGGGAAACTATGGCTACACCTTC. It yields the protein CSVPNKQGNYGYTF.

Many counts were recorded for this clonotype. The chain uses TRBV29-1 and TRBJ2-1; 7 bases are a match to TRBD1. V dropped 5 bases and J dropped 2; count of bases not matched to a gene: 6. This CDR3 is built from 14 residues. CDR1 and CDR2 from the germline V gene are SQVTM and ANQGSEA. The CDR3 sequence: CSVRDSGTYNEQFF. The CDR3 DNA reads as TGCAGCGTTCGGGACAGCGGAACCTACAATGAGCAGTTCTTC.

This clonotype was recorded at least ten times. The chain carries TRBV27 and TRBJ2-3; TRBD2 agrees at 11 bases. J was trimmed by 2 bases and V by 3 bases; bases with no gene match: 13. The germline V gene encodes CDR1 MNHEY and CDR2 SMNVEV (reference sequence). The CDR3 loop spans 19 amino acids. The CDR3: CASSFLALAGGSDTDTQYF. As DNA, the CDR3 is TGTGCCAGCAGTTTCCTCGCCCTAGCGGGAGGTTCGGACACAGATACGCAGTATTTT.

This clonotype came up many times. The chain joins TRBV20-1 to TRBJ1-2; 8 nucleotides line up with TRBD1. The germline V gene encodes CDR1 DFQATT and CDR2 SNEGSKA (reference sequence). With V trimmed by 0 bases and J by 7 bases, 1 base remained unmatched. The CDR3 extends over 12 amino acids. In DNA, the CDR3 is TGCAGTGCTAGAGATCAGGGGGCTGGCTACACCTTC. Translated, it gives CSARDQGAGYTF.

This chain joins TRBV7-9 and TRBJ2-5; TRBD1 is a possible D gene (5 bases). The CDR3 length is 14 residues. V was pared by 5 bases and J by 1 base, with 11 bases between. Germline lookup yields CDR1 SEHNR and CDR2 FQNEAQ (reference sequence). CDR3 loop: CASSPGAAQETQYF. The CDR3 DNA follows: TGTGCCAGCAGCCCTGGGGCCGCCCAAGAGACCCAGTACTTC.

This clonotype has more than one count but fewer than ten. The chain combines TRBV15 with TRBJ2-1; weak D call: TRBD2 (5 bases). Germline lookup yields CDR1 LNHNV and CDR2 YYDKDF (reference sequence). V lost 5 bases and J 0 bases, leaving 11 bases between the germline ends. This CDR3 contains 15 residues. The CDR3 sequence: CATSASRGSYNEQFF. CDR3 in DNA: TGTGCCACCAGCGCGTCACGGGGCTCCTACAATGAGCAGTTCTTC.

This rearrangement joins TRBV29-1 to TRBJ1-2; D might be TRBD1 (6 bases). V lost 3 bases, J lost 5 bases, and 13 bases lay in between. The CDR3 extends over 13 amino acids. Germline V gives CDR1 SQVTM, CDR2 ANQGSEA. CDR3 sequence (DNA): TGCAGCGTTGATGTCCCCACAGGGTATGGCTACACCTTC. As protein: CSVDVPTGYGYTF.

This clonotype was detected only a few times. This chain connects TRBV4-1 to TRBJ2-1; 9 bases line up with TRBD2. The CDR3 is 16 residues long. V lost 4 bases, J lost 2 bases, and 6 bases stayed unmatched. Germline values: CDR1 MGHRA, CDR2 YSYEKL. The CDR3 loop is CASSPVAGVTYNEQFF. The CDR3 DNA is TGCGCCAGCAGCCCTGTAGCGGGGGTAACCTACAATGAGCAGTTCTTC.

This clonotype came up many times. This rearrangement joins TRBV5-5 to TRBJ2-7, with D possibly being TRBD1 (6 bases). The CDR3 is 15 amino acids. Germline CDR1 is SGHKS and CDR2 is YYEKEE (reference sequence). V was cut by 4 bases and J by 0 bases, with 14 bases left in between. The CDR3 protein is CASSTRRDNSYEQYF. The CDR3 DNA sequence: TGTGCCAGCAGCACCCGACGGGACAACTCCTACGAGCAGTACTTC.

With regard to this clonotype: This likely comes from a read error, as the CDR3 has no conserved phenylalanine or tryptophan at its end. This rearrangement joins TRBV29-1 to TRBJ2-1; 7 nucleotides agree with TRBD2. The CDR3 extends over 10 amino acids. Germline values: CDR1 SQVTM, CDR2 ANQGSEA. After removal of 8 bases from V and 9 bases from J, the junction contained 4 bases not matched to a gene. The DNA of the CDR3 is TGCAGCACGGGGGGTAGTGAGCAGTTCTCC. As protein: CSTGGSEQFS.

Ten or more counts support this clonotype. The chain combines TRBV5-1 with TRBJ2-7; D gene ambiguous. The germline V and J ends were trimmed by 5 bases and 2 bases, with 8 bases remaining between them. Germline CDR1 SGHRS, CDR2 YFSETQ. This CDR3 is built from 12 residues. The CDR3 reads CASSRGAYEQYF. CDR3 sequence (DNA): TGCGCCAGCAGTCGCGGAGCCTACGAGCAGTACTTC.

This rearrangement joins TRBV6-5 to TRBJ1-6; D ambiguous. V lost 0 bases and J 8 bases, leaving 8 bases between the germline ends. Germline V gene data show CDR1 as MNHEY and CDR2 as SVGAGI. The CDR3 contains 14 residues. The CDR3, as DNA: TGTGCCAGCAGTTACTCAAGCCTTCATTCACCCCTCCACTTT. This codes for CASSYSSLHSPLHF.

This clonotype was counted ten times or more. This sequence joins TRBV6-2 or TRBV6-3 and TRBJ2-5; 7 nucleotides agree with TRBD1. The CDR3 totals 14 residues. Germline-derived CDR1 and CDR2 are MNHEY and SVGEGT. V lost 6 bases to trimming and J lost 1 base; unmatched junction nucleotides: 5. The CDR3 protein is CASRRPGGQETQYF. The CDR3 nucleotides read TGTGCCAGCAGACGACCAGGGGGCCAAGAGACCCAGTACTTC.

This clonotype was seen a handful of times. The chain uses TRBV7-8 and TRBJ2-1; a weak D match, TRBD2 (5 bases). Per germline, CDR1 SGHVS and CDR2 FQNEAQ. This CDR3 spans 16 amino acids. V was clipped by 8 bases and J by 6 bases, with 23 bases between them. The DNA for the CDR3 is TGTGCCAGCTTCCCAACGACTATTCTATGGACCAATGAGCAGTTCTTC. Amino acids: CASFPTTILWTNEQFF.

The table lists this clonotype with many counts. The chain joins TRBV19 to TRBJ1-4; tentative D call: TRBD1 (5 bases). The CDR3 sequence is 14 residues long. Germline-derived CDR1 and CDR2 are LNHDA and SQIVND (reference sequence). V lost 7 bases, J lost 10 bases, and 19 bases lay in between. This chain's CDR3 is CASTTLGRGGKLFF. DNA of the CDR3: TGTGCCAGTACCACCCTCGGGAGGGGCGGAAAACTGTTTTTT.

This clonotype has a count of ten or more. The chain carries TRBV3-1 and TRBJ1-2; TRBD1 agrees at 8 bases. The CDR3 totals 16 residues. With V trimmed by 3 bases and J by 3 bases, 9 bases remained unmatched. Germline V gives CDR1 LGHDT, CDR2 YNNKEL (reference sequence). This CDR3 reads CASSHKAGTGDYGYTF. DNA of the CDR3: TGTGCCAGCAGCCATAAAGCAGGGACAGGAGACTATGGCTACACCTTC.

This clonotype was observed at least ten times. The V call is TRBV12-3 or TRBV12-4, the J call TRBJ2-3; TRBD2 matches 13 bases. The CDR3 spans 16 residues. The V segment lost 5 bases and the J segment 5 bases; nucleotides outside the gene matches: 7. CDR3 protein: CASSPGTSGARDTQYF. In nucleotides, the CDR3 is TGTGCCAGCAGTCCTGGGACTAGCGGGGCGAGAGATACGCAGTATTTT.

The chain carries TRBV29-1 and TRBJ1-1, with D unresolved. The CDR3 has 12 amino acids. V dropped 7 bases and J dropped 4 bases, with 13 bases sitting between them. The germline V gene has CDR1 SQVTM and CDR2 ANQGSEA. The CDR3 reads CSAMTGPTEAFF. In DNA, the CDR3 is TGCAGCGCCATGACTGGGCCCACTGAAGCTTTCTTT.